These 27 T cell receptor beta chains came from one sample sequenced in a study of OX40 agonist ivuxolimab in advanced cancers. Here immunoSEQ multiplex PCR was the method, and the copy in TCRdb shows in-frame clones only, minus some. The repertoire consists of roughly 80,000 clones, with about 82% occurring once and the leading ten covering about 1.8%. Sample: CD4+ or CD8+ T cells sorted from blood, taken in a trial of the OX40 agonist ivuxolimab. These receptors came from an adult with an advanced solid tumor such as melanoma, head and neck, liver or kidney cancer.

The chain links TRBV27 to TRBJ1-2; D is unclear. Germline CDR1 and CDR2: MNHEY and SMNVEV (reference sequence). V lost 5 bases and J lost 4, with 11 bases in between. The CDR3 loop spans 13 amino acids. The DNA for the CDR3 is TGTGCCAGCAGTCGCCAGGAGGCCTATGGCTACACCTTC. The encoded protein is CASSRQEAYGYTF.

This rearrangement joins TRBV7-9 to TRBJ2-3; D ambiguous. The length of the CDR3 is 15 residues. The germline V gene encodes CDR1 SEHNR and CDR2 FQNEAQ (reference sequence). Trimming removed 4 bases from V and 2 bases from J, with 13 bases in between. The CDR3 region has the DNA TGTGCCAGCAGCTCCAGTACAACGCTCACAGATACGCAGTATTTT. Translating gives CASSSSTTLTDTQYF.

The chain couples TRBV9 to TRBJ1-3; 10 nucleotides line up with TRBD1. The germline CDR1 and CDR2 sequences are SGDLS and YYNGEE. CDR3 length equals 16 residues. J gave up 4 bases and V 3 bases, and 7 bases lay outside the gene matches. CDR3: CASSAQTGGFGNTIYF. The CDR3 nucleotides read TGTGCCAGCAGCGCGCAGACAGGGGGCTTCGGAAACACCATATATTTT.

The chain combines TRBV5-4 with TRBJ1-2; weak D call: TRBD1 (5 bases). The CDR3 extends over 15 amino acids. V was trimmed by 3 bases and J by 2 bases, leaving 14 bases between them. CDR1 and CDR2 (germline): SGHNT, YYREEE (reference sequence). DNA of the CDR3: TGTGCCAGCAGCTCCAGGTCTGGGGGGAACTATGGCTACACCTTC. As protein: CASSSRSGGNYGYTF.

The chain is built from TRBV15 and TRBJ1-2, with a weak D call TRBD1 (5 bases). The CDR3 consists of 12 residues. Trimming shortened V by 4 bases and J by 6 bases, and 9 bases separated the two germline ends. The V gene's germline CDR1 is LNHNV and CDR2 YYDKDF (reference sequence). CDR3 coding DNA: TGTGCCACCAGCAAGGGGTCTAATGGCTACACCTTC. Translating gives CATSKGSNGYTF.

The CDR3 DNA follows: TGTGCCACCAGCAGCTGGGGGGAAGAGACCCAGTACTTC. Amino acids: CATSSWGEETQYF. The chain links TRBV15 to TRBJ2-5; possible D gene TRBD2, 6 bases. Germline lookup yields CDR1 LNHNV and CDR2 YYDKDF (reference sequence). The CDR3 consists of 13 residues. V was trimmed by 3 bases and J by 3 bases, leaving 8 bases between them.

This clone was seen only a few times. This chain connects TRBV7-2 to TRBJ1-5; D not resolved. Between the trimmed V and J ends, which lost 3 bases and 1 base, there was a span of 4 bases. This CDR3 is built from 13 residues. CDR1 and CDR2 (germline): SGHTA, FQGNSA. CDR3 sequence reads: CASSFYSNQPQHF. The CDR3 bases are TGTGCCAGCAGCTTTTACAGCAATCAGCCCCAGCATTTT. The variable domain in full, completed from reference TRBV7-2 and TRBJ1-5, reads GAGVSQSPSNKVTEKGKDVELRCDPISGHTALYWYRQSLGQGLEFLIYFQGNSAPDKSGLPSDRFSAERTGGSVSTLTIQRTQQEDSAVYLCASSFYSNQPQHFGDGTRLSIL.

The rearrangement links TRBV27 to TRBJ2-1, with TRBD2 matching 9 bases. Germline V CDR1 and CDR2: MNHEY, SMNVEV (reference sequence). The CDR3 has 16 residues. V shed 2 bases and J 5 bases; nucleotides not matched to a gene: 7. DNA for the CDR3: TGTGCCAGCAGTTTAGGGCGGGAGGGCCTGAACAATGAGCAGTTCTTC. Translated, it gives CASSLGREGLNNEQFF.

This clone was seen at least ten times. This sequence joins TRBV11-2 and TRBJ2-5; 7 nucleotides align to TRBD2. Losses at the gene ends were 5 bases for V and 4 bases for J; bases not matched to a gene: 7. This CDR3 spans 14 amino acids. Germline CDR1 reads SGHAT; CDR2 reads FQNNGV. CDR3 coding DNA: TGTGCCAGCAGCCGTGCTTCTAGCGGAGAGACCCAGTACTTC. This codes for CASSRASSGETQYF. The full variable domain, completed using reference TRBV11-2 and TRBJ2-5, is EAGVAQSPRYKIIEKRQSVAFWCNPISGHATLYWYQQILGQGPKLLIQFQNNGVVDDSQLPKDRFSAERLKGVDSTLKIQPAKLEDSAVYLCASSRASSGETQYFGPGTRLLVL.

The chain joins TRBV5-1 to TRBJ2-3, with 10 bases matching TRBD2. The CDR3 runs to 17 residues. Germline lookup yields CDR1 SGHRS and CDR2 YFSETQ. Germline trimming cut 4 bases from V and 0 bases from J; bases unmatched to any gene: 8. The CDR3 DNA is TGCGCCAGCAGCGTCCTCCCGGGACTAGCGAGCACAGATACGCAGTATTTT. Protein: CASSVLPGLASTDTQYF.

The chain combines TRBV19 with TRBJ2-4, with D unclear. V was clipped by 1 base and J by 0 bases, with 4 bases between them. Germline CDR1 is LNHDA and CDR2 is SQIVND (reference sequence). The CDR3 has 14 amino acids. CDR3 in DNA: TGTGCCAGTAGTATAGGGACAGCCAAAAACATTCAGTACTTC. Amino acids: CASSIGTAKNIQYF.

DNA of the CDR3: TGTGCCAGCAGTTTATCGCCATTGTCCCGGACAGGAGGGCCACGGGAGACCCAGTACTTC. It translates to CASSLSPLSRTGGPRETQYF. The chain combines TRBV27 with TRBJ2-5; TRBD1 is a possible D gene (7 bases). V gave up 0 bases and J gave up 5 bases, with 28 bases separating them. Germline V gives CDR1 MNHEY, CDR2 SMNVEV (reference sequence). This CDR3 region has 20 residues.

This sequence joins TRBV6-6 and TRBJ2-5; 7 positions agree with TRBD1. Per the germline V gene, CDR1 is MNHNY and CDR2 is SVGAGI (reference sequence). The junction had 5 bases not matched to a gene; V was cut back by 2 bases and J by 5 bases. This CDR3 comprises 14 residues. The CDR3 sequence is CASSYRTGGETQYF. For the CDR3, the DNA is TGTGCCAGCAGTTACAGGACAGGCGGGGAGACCCAGTACTTC.

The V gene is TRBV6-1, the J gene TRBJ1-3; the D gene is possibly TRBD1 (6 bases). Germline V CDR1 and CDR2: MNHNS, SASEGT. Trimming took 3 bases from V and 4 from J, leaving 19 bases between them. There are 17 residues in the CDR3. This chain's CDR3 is CASSDPGHFPGGNTIYF. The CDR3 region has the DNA TGTGCCAGCAGTGATCCGGGACACTTCCCGGGGGGAAACACCATATATTTT.

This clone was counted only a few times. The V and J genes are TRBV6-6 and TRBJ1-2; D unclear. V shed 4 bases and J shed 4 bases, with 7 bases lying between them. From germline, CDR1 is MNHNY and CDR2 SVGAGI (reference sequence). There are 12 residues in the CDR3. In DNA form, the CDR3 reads TGTGCCAGCAGTTCAGGAGTCTATGGCTACACCTTC. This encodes CASSSGVYGYTF.

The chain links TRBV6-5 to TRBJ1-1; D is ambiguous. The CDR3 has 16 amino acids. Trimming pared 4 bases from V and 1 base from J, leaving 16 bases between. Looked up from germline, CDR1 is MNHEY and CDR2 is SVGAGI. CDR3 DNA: TGTGCCAGCAGTTTAGGGAGCTTAGGGCCGAACACTGAAGCTTTCTTT. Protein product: CASSLGSLGPNTEAFF.

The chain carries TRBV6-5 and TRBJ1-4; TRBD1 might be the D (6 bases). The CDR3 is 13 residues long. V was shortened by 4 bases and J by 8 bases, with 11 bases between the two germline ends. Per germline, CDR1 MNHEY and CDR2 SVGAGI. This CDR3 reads CASSSRGREKLFF. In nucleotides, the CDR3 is TGTGCCAGCAGTTCCAGGGGACGGGAAAAACTGTTTTTT.

CDR3 sequence: CAWSVSVRRNEKLFF. In DNA, the CDR3 is TGTGCCTGGAGTGTATCAGTGCGCCGTAATGAAAAACTGTTTTTT. This chain connects TRBV30 to TRBJ1-4; no clear D gene. The CDR3 has 15 residues. Germline V lookup: CDR1 GTSNPN, CDR2 SVGIG (reference sequence). Trimming removed 0 bases from V and 4 bases from J, with 12 bases in between.

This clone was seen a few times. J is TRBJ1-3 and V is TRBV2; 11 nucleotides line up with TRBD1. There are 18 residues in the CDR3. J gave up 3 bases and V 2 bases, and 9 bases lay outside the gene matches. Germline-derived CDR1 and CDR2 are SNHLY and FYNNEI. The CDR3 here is CASSELGQGAKFGNTIYF. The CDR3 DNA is TGTGCCAGCAGTGAATTAGGACAGGGGGCGAAATTTGGAAACACCATATATTTT.

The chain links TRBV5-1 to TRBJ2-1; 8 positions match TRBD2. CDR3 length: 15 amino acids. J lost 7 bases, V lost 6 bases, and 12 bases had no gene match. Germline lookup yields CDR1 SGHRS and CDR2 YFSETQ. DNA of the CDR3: TGCGCCAGCAATTCCAATCCGGGACTAGTGAATGAGCAGTTCTTC. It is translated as CASNSNPGLVNEQFF.

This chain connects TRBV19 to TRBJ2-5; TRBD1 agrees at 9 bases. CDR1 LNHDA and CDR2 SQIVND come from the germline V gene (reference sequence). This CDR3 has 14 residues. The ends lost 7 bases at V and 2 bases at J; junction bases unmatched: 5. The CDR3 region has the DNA TGTGCCAGTATAGGGGACAGGGATCAAGAGACCCAGTACTTC. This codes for CASIGDRDQETQYF.

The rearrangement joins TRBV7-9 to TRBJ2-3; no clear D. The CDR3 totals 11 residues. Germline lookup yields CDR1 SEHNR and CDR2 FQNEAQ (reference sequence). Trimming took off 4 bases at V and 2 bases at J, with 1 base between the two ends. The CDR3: CASSYTDTQYF. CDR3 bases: TGTGCCAGCAGCTACACAGATACGCAGTATTTT.

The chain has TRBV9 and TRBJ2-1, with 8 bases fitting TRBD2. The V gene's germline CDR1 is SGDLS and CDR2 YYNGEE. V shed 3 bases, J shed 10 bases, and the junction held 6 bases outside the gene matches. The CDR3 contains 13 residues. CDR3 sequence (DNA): TGTGCCAGCAGCGAGCCCGGGGGGGTCGAGCAGTTCTTC. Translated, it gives CASSEPGGVEQFF.

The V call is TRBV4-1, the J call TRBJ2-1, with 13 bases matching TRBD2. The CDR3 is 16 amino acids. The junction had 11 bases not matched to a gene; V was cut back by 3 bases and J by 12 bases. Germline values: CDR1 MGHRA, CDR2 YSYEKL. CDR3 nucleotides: TGCGCCAGCAGCCAGGGCGCCGGACTAGCGGGAGCGTTGCAGTTCTTC. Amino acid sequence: CASSQGAGLAGALQFF.

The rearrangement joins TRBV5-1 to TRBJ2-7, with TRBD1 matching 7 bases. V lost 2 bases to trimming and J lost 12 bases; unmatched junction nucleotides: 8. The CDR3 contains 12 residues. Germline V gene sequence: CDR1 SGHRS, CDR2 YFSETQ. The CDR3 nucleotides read TGCGCCAGCAGCTTTGAGGGGGCCGGAGCGTACTTC. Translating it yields CASSFEGAGAYF.

DNA for the CDR3: TGTGCCAGCAGCTTAAACAGGGTGAACACTGAAGCTTTCTTT. This encodes CASSLNRVNTEAFF. The rearrangement uses TRBV7-2 and TRBJ1-1; D perhaps matches TRBD1 (6 bases). CDR1 SGHTA and CDR2 FQGNSA come from the germline V gene. The CDR3 is 14 residues long. Trimming removed 2 bases at V and 0 bases at J, with 7 bases between.

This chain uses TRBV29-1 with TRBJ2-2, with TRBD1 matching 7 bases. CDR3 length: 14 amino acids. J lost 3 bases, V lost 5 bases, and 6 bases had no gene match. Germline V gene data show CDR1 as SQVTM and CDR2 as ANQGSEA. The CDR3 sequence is CSVLGTEDTGELFF. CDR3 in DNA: TGCAGCGTTCTTGGGACAGAAGACACCGGGGAGCTGTTTTTT.